This T cell receptor (beta chain) appears in the sequencing data of a study of beta chain features in type 1 diabetes. General study results and limits: Patients with Type 1 diabetes showed moderately but significantly shorter TCRB CDR3s in all four CD4+ subsets.

Every isolated RNA sample was fully reverse transcribed, so sequencing captured expressed TCRB transcripts. Sequencing used immunoSEQ multiplex PCR; TCRdb keeps in-frame clones, though not all of them. The sample shows about 700,000 clones, around an eighth of them seen only once. Germline CDR1 and CDR2: MDHEN and SYDVKM. The CDR3 is 16 amino acids. The V gene lost 8 bases and the J gene lost 4 bases, with 22 bases spanning the gap. For this clone: Its target is unknown.

The chain employs TRBV28 and TRBJ2-3; perhaps TRBD2 as D (5 bases). The sequenced sample consisted of naive CD4+ T cells from blood. This clonotype was sampled from a man aged 18 to 35 with type 1 diabetes. The CDR3: CASRDGLGGWADTQYF. The CDR3 bases are TGTGCCAGCCGCGACGGGCTCGGAGGTTGGGCAGATACGCAGTATTTT.